The clone carrying this T cell receptor beta chain was seen many times. Stable Graves' hyperthyroidism meant no ophthalmopathy progression within 18 months. This sample is part of a study of T cells in Graves' hyperthyroidism and ophthalmopathy. Study-wide background: Specimen type is peripheral blood, collected at initial diagnosis prior to any treatment.

The germline gives CDR1 SGHAT, CDR2 FQNNGV. The CDR3 covers 14 residues. Trimming shortened V by 1 base and J by 7 bases, and 12 bases separated the two germline ends. The investigators amplified TCR beta CDR3 regions from RNA transcripts. Using the HTBI primer set, a first-round RT-PCR was run on the TCR CDR3. TCRdb recomputed calls from the multiplex PCR reads with MiXCR, one row per CDR3 protein. The table shows 300,000 to 350,000 distinct CDR3 sequences, with approximately 15% occurring only once. The sequenced material came from blood. The clonotype comes from a woman in her 30s with Graves' hyperthyroidism. The V and J genes are TRBV11-2 and TRBJ2-3, with D perhaps TRBD2 (7 bases). DNA for the CDR3: TGTGCCAGCAGCTTAGGTGCCGGGGGGCATACGCAGTATTTT. It specifies CASSLGAGGHTQYF.